The rows below give T cell receptor beta chains drawn from one sample of a study of identical twins. TCRdb re-derived calls from the 5' RACE reads in MiXCR, one entry per CDR3 protein. The data contain about 660,000 distinct CDR3 sequences, around 8.3% of them singletons. These sequences were also reported in another study, on yellow fever vaccine responses in identical twins.

The sequencing sample was made of PBMCs. The receptor source for this set is a woman under 30 in good health. Both conserved end residues are part of each CDR3. D genes are given only for firm matches. Size values are once, few and many counts, or a class for expanded clones, and some rows have none.

V gene	D gene	clone size	J gene	CDR3 DNA	CDR3 protein
TRBV7-2	-	-	TRBJ2-3	TGTGCGTCGGGGCGAAACACAGATACGCAGTATTTT	CASGRNTDTQYF
TRBV28	TRBD2	-	TRBJ2-7	TGTGCCAGCAGTTCTACTAGCGGGGGCCGGGACGAGCAGTACTTC	CASSSTSGGRDEQYF
TRBV20-1	TRBD2	-	TRBJ2-3	TGCAGTGCTTCGCCACTAGCGGGGTACACAGATACGCAGTATTTT	CSASPLAGYTDTQYF
TRBV7-2	TRBD1	few	TRBJ2-7	TGTGCCAGCAGCTCCCGGGACAGGAGATACGAGCAGTACTTC	CASSSRDRRYEQYF
TRBV5-1	TRBD2	few	TRBJ2-6	TGCGCCAGCAGCTTGTCGGGGGGGAAGGGCTCTGGGGCCAACGTCCTGACTTTC	CASSLSGGKGSGANVLTF
TRBV5-1	-	few	TRBJ1-5	TGCGCCAGCACCTTGGGGGACGCCAGGGAGCCCCAGCATTTT	CASTLGDAREPQHF
TRBV12-3/TRBV12-4	-	-	TRBJ2-1	TGTGCCAGCAGTTTTGTTGGCGGGGTCTCCTACAATGAGCAGTTCTTC	CASSFVGGVSYNEQFF
TRBV9	TRBD2	many	TRBJ2-3	TGTGCCAGCAGCGTAACTAGCGGGAGGGTCACAGATACGCAGTATTTT	CASSVTSGRVTDTQYF
TRBV20-1	-	many	TRBJ2-4	TGCAGTGCTAACTACCCACTAACAGGGGCCAAAAACATTCAGTACTTC	CSANYPLTGAKNIQYF
TRBV6-5	TRBD2	many	TRBJ2-1	TGTGCCAGCAGTTACTCCAGACTAGCGGGGGGATATGAGCAGTTCTTC	CASSYSRLAGGYEQFF
TRBV6-2/TRBV6-3	-	-	TRBJ2-5	TGTGCCAGCAGTTACAAGGGGTTCGTTGGAGAGACCCAGTACTTC	CASSYKGFVGETQYF
TRBV5-1	TRBD1	many	TRBJ2-7	TGCGCCAGCAGCACGGGACAGCGGTGGAGGATCTACGAGCAGTACTTC	CASSTGQRWRIYEQYF
TRBV4-3	-	few	TRBJ2-1	TGCGCCAGCAGCCAGGCAACAGGGAATAATGAGCAGTTCTTC	CASSQATGNNEQFF
TRBV18	TRBD1	-	TRBJ2-5	TGTGCCAGCTCGCCTACCGGGACAGGCAAAGAGACCCAGTACTTC	CASSPTGTGKETQYF
TRBV3-1	TRBD2	few	TRBJ2-1	TGTGCCAGCAGCGTTAGCGGGGGGCCTTACAATGAGCAGTTCTTC	CASSVSGGPYNEQFF
TRBV10-3	-	few	TRBJ2-2	TGTGCCATCAGTGAGCCATCCGGATATACCGGGGAGCTGTTTTTT	CAISEPSGYTGELFF
TRBV9	-	few	TRBJ2-3	TGTGCCAGCAGCGTGGAACCCTTGTCTGGGTATAGCACAGATACGCAGTATTTT	CASSVEPLSGYSTDTQYF
TRBV27	TRBD2	many	TRBJ2-3	TGTGCCAGCAGTCCCGTCGGGAGTCGACTAGCGGGAAAAATAGATACGCAGTATTTT	CASSPVGSRLAGKIDTQYF
TRBV9	-	-	TRBJ1-1	TGTGCCAGCAACCCTCAGGTCCAGGGTCCCACTGAAGCTTTCTTT	CASNPQVQGPTEAFF
TRBV12-3/TRBV12-4	TRBD2	many	TRBJ2-1	TGTGCCAGCAGTCATAGGACTAGCGGGAGGGGAGATGAGCAGTTCTTC	CASSHRTSGRGDEQFF
TRBV5-6	-	many	TRBJ2-5	TGTGCCAGCAGCTTGCGGAACAGGGAAGAGACCCAGTACTTC	CASSLRNREETQYF
TRBV6-1	TRBD1	few	TRBJ2-1	TGTGCCAGCAGTGGTGGGACAGGGTCAACGGATGAGCAGTTCTTC	CASSGGTGSTDEQFF
TRBV2	-	-	TRBJ2-7	TGTGCCAGCAGTGAAGGAAGGGGATCCGGCTACGAGCAGTACTTC	CASSEGRGSGYEQYF
TRBV5-1	-	-	TRBJ2-3	TGCGCCAGCAGATATATTGCAGGGTCGGAAGATACGCAGTATTTT	CASRYIAGSEDTQYF
TRBV12-3/TRBV12-4	-	many	TRBJ2-3	TGTGCCAGCAGTTGGGGCCGGGCCACGGATACGCAGTATTTT	CASSWGRATDTQYF
TRBV7-2	-	few	TRBJ2-1	TGTGCCAGCAGCTTAGGCGAAGCCATTTACAATGAGCAGTTCTTC	CASSLGEAIYNEQFF
TRBV6-6	-	-	TRBJ2-7	TGTGCCAGCAGTTACTCAGGGACCGAGCAGTACTTC	CASSYSGTEQYF
TRBV9	-	-	TRBJ2-1	TGTGCCAGCAGCGTAGCTCCCAACGCCTACAATGAGCAGTTCTTC	CASSVAPNAYNEQFF
TRBV12-3/TRBV12-4	-	many	TRBJ2-7	TGTGCCAGCAGCCCCGGGCAGGGGTTATACGAGCAGTACTTC	CASSPGQGLYEQYF
TRBV19	TRBD2	few	TRBJ2-1	TGTGCCAGTAGACGTATAGCGGGAGTCTCCTACAATGAGCAGTTCTTC	CASRRIAGVSYNEQFF
TRBV3-1	-	few	TRBJ2-2	TGTGCCAGCAGCCAAGGAGTTACCACCGGGGAGCTGTTTTTT	CASSQGVTTGELFF
TRBV5-1	-	few	TRBJ2-7	TGCGCCAGCAGCTTGGCTCAACTCGCTTCATACGAGCAGTACTTC	CASSLAQLASYEQYF
TRBV7-9	-	-	TRBJ2-5	TGTGCCAGCAGCTTGTCCGCCCTGATCCAGAAGACCCAGTACTTC	CASSLSALIQKTQYF
TRBV10-3	-	many	TRBJ2-7	TGTGCCATCAGTATCACCGGGACACCAGAATACGAGCAGTACTTC	CAISITGTPEYEQYF
TRBV7-2	-	-	TRBJ2-2	TGTGCCAGCAGCGTCCGGGACCCAAGCTTCACCGGGGAGCTGTTTTTT	CASSVRDPSFTGELFF
TRBV5-1	-	many	TRBJ2-2	TGCGCCAGCAGTGGGGGAAACACCGGGGAGCTGTTTTTT	CASSGGNTGELFF
TRBV29-1	-	-	TRBJ2-2	TGCAAAGGCACCGGGGAGCTGTTTTTT	CKGTGELFF
TRBV6-4	-	-	TRBJ2-1	TGTGCCAGCAGTGACAGGGAAAATGAGCAGTTCTTC	CASSDRENEQFF
TRBV25-1	-	-	TRBJ2-1	TGTGCCAGCACCACCCTGGGGGGAGGTAGTTACAATGAGCAGTTCTTC	CASTTLGGGSYNEQFF
TRBV3-1	-	few	TRBJ1-1	TGTGCCAGCAGCCGACTTAGGGGTATGAGCACTGAAGCTTTCTTT	CASSRLRGMSTEAFF
TRBV25-1	-	-	TRBJ2-7	TGTGCCAGCAGGGGCTATAGATCCGAGCAGTACTTC	CASRGYRSEQYF
TRBV7-9	-	few	TRBJ2-2	TGTGCCAGCATCAAAGCGGACGTGGACACCGGGGAGCTGTTTTTT	CASIKADVDTGELFF
TRBV28	-	many	TRBJ1-5	TGTGCCAGCAGTTTAGATGATCAGCCCCAGCATTTT	CASSLDDQPQHF
TRBV6-1	-	few	TRBJ1-1	TGTGCCAGCAGTGAAGCACGGGGGGTCCGCACTGAAGCTTTCTTT	CASSEARGVRTEAFF
TRBV20-1	TRBD2	-	TRBJ2-1	TGCAGTGCTAGAGATCCCTCTGCCCTAAGCGGGAGTTACAATGAGCAGTTCTTC	CSARDPSALSGSYNEQFF
TRBV10-3	TRBD2	-	TRBJ2-2	TGTGCCTTCAGTTTTGGGGAGGCGGGACTAGCGGTGGTCACCGGGGAGCTGTTTTTT	CAFSFGEAGLAVVTGELFF
TRBV12-3/TRBV12-4	-	-	TRBJ2-3	TGTGCCAGCGGGGACACCTTCACAGATACGCAGTATTTT	CASGDTFTDTQYF
TRBV30	-	-	TRBJ1-1	TGTGCCTGGAGTGTACAGAAGGGAGCTTTCTTT	CAWSVQKGAFF
TRBV29-1	-	many	TRBJ2-5	TGCAGCGTTCGGGAAAAGACCCAGTACTTC	CSVREKTQYF
TRBV25-1	-	many	TRBJ2-1	TGTGCCAGCAGTGAGTTCCTGAACAATGAGCAGTTCTTC	CASSEFLNNEQFF
TRBV20-1	-	many	TRBJ1-3	TGCAGTGCCACGGGGGGCTTCAGTGGAAACACCATATATTTT	CSATGGFSGNTIYF
TRBV9	-	many	TRBJ1-1	TGTGCCAGCAGCGTAGGGTCCGGGAACACTGAAGCTTTCTTT	CASSVGSGNTEAFF
TRBV7-2	-	few	TRBJ2-7	TGTGCCAGCAGCTTAGCAACTAAAGTCTACGAGCAGTACTTC	CASSLATKVYEQYF